This T cell receptor (beta chain) originates from a study of shared clonotypes between healthy human individuals. Whole-study context: Per donor, CD8 memory used one plate, CD8 naive used two, CD4 memory used three and CD4 naive used three.

The CDR3 extends over 12 amino acids. Germline-derived CDR1 and CDR2 are MNHNS and SASEGT. V was pared by 0 bases and J by 2 bases, with 2 bases between. Sequencing used immunoSEQ multiplex PCR; TCRdb keeps in-frame clones, though not all of them. The sample includes about 380,000 clones, around 96% of them seen just once. Sequenced: memory CD8+ T cells sorted from blood. Subset specified: CD45RO+ cells pooled with CCR7-negative TemRA cells. V gene TRBV6-1 combines with J gene TRBJ2-7; D is ambiguous. The origin of this receptor is a man younger than 40 in good health. Here the CDR3 DNA reads TGTGCCAGCAGTGAAGCCACCTACGAGCAGTACTTC. This codes for CASSEATYEQYF.